The 30 T cell receptor beta chains reported below all come from one sample, sequenced in a study of blood T cell repertoires in COVID-19. Sequenced by immunoSEQ multiplex PCR; TCRdb stores in-frame clones only, minus some. This repertoire shows fewer than 200,000 clones, 75% to 90% found once; its top ten account for approximately 4.7%. The specimen was PBMCs or T cells enriched from blood (not recorded which). These receptors all stem from a woman aged 45-59 years who had recovered from COVID-19.

V usage is TRBV6-1 and J usage is TRBJ2-5, with TRBD2 matching 8 bases. Germline V CDR1 and CDR2: MNHNS, SASEGT. V lost 8 bases, J lost 5 bases, and 13 bases stayed unmatched. The CDR3 runs 15 residues. The CDR3 reads CASGEAGVGEETQYF. Written as DNA, the CDR3 is TGTGCCAGCGGAGAAGCGGGAGTTGGAGAGGAGACCCAGTACTTC.

The V and J genes are TRBV7-8 and TRBJ1-3; a possible D gene is TRBD1 (5 bases). The germline V gene has CDR1 SGHVS and CDR2 FQNEAQ. The CDR3 runs to 16 residues. The V and J ends lost 3 bases and 1 base respectively, with 13 bases between them. DNA of the CDR3: TGTGCCAGCAGCTTCACCAGGGAGGGATCTGGAAACACCATATATTTT. As protein: CASSFTREGSGNTIYF.

The rearrangement joins TRBV15 to TRBJ1-2, with D possibly TRBD1 on 5 matching bases. The CDR3 covers 13 residues. The germline V gene encodes CDR1 LNHNV and CDR2 YYDKDF (reference sequence). The V gene lost 6 bases and the J gene lost 4 bases, with 12 bases spanning the gap. The CDR3 nucleotides read TGTGCCACCAGTCCCCGGACACTCTATGGCTACACCTTC. This gives the protein CATSPRTLYGYTF.

This chain connects TRBV6-4 to TRBJ2-7; D ambiguous. Looked up from germline, CDR1 is MRHNA and CDR2 is SNTAGT. The CDR3 loop spans 9 amino acids. The V and J ends lost 11 bases and 9 bases respectively, with 11 bases between them. The DNA for the CDR3 is TGTGCCTTAGCTGGCGGGCAGTACGTC. It translates to CALAGGQYV.

The chain uses TRBV4-1 and TRBJ1-2; D gene uncertain. The germline V and J ends were trimmed by 1 base and 4 bases, with 16 bases remaining between them. Germline CDR1 MGHRA, CDR2 YSYEKL. This CDR3 comprises 16 residues. CDR3 in amino acids: CASSQAERRNFYGYTF. CDR3 coding DNA: TGCGCCAGCAGCCAAGCGGAGCGACGGAATTTCTATGGCTACACCTTC.

The chain recombines TRBV6-5 with TRBJ2-3; TRBD1 matches at 8 bases. Germline V gives CDR1 MNHEY, CDR2 SVGAGI. The CDR3 sequence is 12 residues long. J gave up 4 bases and V 6 bases, and 0 bases lay outside the gene matches. The CDR3 protein is CASRQGADTQYF. In DNA form, the CDR3 reads TGTGCCAGCAGACAGGGGGCAGATACGCAGTATTTT.

The genes are TRBV2 and TRBJ2-2; D might be TRBD1 (6 bases). Germline loops: CDR1 SNHLY, CDR2 FYNNEI. Trimming took off 8 bases at V and 5 bases at J, with 15 bases between the two ends. The CDR3 has 14 amino acids. CDR3 loop: CASYRDEWTGELFF. For the CDR3, the DNA is TGTGCCAGCTACAGGGACGAGTGGACCGGGGAGCTGTTTTTT. Variable domain in full (rest from reference TRBV2 and TRBJ2-2): EPEVTQTPSHQVTQMGQEVILRCVPISNHLYFYWYRQILGQKVEFLVSFYNNEISEKSEIFDDQFSVERPDGSNFTLKIRSTKLEDSAMYFCASYRDEWTGELFFGEGSRLTVL.

The V and J genes are TRBV24-1 and TRBJ2-6; perhaps TRBD1 as D (6 bases). Trimming took off 4 bases at V and 0 bases at J, with 12 bases between the two ends. In germline, CDR1 is KGHDR, CDR2 SFDVKD. The CDR3 loop spans 17 amino acids. CDR3 in amino acids: CATSEDRGFSGANVLTF. Here the CDR3 DNA reads TGTGCCACCAGTGAGGACAGAGGGTTCTCTGGGGCCAACGTCCTGACTTTC.

The chain uses TRBV21-1 and TRBJ1-6. TRBV21-1 is labeled a pseudogene. CDR3 length equals 15 residues. The CDR3 protein is CASSYRQRARSPLHF. In DNA, the CDR3 is TGTGCCAGCTCCTACCGTCAGCGGGCAAGATCACCCCTCCACTTT.

This sequence joins TRBV5-5 and TRBJ2-2; 10 bases line up with TRBD2. There are 15 residues in the CDR3. The ends lost 2 bases at V and 6 bases at J; junction bases unmatched: 4. CDR1 is SGHKS and CDR2 is YYEKEE in the germline V gene (reference sequence). CDR3 nucleotide sequence: TGTGCCAGCAGCTTAGCGGGAGGGCTTGCCGGGGAGCTGTTTTTT. Translation: CASSLAGGLAGELFF.

The chain couples TRBV13 to TRBJ2-1; D gene unclear. The germline V and J ends were trimmed by 3 bases and 4 bases, with 7 bases remaining between them. The CDR3 is made up of 13 amino acids. In germline, CDR1 is PRHDT, CDR2 FYEKMQ (reference sequence). CDR3 sequence: CASSFQKYNEQFF. CDR3 bases: TGTGCCAGCAGCTTTCAAAAATACAATGAGCAGTTCTTC.

Comments on this clone: Relative to the germline gene, one junction end is altered; a read error may explain this. Other DNA sequences in this sample translate to the same CDR3. The chain employs TRBV30 and TRBJ1-1; 7 bases are shared with TRBD1. The CDR3 has 12 residues. Germline CDR1 is GTSNPN and CDR2 is SVGIG (reference sequence). The CDR3 DNA sequence: TGTGCCAGAGACAGGGTCGGCACTGAAGCTTTTTTT. It specifies CARDRVGTEAFF. Full variable domain (outside the CDR3, taken from reference TRBV30 and TRBJ1-1): SQTIHQWPATLVQPVGSPLSLECTVEGTSNPNLYWYRQAAGRGLQLLFYSVGIGQISSEVPQNLSASRPQDRQFILSSKKLLLSDSGFYLCARDRVGTEAFFGQGTRLTVV.

The CDR3 nucleotides read TGTGCCATCAGTGAGTCGAGGGCAGGGGACTCCTACGAGCAGTACGTC. This sequence encodes CAISESRAGDSYEQYV. The chain is built from TRBV10-3 and TRBJ2-7, with D perhaps matching TRBD1 (6 bases). The V and J ends lost 0 bases and 0 bases respectively, with 12 bases between them. CDR3 length: 16 amino acids. Germline assignment: CDR1 ENHRY and CDR2 SYGVKD.

The chain is built from TRBV7-3 and TRBJ2-2; 7 bases are shared with TRBD2. The germline V gene encodes CDR1 SGHTA and CDR2 FQGTGA. J gave up 1 base and V 5 bases, and 10 bases lay outside the gene matches. This CDR3 comprises 17 residues. CDR3 residues: CASSPRRGTENTGELFF. The CDR3 DNA follows: TGTGCCAGCAGCCCAAGGCGGGGGACCGAGAACACCGGGGAGCTGTTTTTT.

This clone was found once. The chain links TRBV10-3 to TRBJ2-3; D is perhaps TRBD2 (7 bases). The germline gives CDR1 ENHRY, CDR2 SYGVKD. This CDR3 comprises 14 residues. V was shortened by 11 bases and J by 3 bases, with 18 bases between the two germline ends. The CDR3 nucleotides are TGTGCCGGAGGGGGGGGCTATTCGACAGATACGCAGTATTTT. This encodes CAGGGGYSTDTQYF.

J is TRBJ1-1 and V is TRBV30; perhaps TRBD1 as D (5 bases). This CDR3 is built from 12 residues. Germline loops: CDR1 GTSNPN, CDR2 SVGIG (reference sequence). V was cut by 5 bases and J by 2 bases, with 9 bases left in between. The CDR3 loop is CAWQGVNTEAFF. The CDR3 nucleotides read TGTGCCTGGCAAGGGGTAAACACTGAAGCTTTCTTT.

The chain has TRBV6-5 and TRBJ1-6, with TRBD1 matching over 7 bases. The ends lost 7 bases at V and 6 bases at J; junction bases unmatched: 6. The CDR3 covers 14 residues. Germline assignment: CDR1 MNHEY and CDR2 SVGAGI. DNA of the CDR3: TGTGCCAGCAATTGGAACAGGGGTAATTCACCCCTCCACTTT. This codes for CASNWNRGNSPLHF.

V is TRBV18 and J is TRBJ1-4; 9 nucleotides match TRBD1. There are 16 residues in the CDR3. CDR1 is KGHSH, CDR2 LQKENI, per germline. Trimming removed 3 bases from V and 8 bases from J; junction bases left unmatched: 10. CDR3 residues: CASSPLSGQGTEKLFF. DNA of the CDR3: TGTGCCAGCTCACCGCTCTCGGGACAGGGAACAGAAAAACTGTTTTTT.

This clone turned up a few times. The rearrangement uses TRBV19 and TRBJ2-3, with 8 bases lining up with TRBD2. V lost 5 bases, J lost 3 bases, and 4 bases stayed unmatched. The germline CDR1 and CDR2 sequences are LNHDA and SQIVND (reference sequence). The CDR3 length is 14 residues. DNA for the CDR3: TGTGCCAGTAGTCCGGGACTAGGTACAGATACGCAGTATTTT. Residues: CASSPGLGTDTQYF.

The V and J genes are TRBV21-1 and TRBJ1-1. TRBV21-1 is recorded as a pseudogene. This CDR3 is 15 amino acids long. The DNA for the CDR3 is TGTGCCAGCAGCAAAGGAGGGGGGGGCAGGACTGAAGCTTTCTTT. Protein product: CASSKGGGGRTEAFF.

Worth noting for this clone: This sample also contains other DNA sequences that code for the same CDR3. This rearrangement joins TRBV18 to TRBJ1-2; a weak D match, TRBD1 (6 bases). The V end lost 3 bases, the J end lost 0 bases, and 8 bases lay between the germline ends. From germline, CDR1 is KGHSH and CDR2 LQKENI. CDR3 length: 14 amino acids. CDR3 sequence (DNA): TGTGCCAGCTCACCGAGGACAGCTAACTATGGCTACACCTTC. Protein: CASSPRTANYGYTF.

The chain couples TRBV28 to TRBJ2-5; TRBD1 agrees at 7 bases. The CDR3 is 15 residues long. The germline gives CDR1 MDHEN, CDR2 SYDVKM. V lost 5 bases and J lost 2; bases outside the gene matches: 8. CDR3 protein: CASSPLDREQETQYF. The CDR3 DNA reads as TGTGCCAGCAGTCCCCTCGACAGGGAACAAGAGACCCAGTACTTC.

The chain links TRBV30 to TRBJ1-1; no clear D gene. The V gene's germline CDR1 is GTSNPN and CDR2 SVGIG (reference sequence). This CDR3 is built from 14 residues. V gave up 3 bases and J gave up 0 bases, with 11 bases separating them. The CDR3 nucleotides are TGTGCCTGGAGGGTCAGAGGGATGAACACTGAAGCTTTCTTT. Protein: CAWRVRGMNTEAFF.

The chain links TRBV5-1 to TRBJ1-2; D uncertain. The CDR3 extends over 13 amino acids. The germline V gene has CDR1 SGHRS and CDR2 YFSETQ. Trimming shortened V by 3 bases and J by 0 bases, and 6 bases separated the two germline ends. Here the CDR3 reads CASSSQANYGYTF. The CDR3 DNA reads as TGCGCCAGCAGCTCCCAGGCTAACTATGGCTACACCTTC.

V and J are TRBV5-1 and TRBJ1-2; D possibly corresponds to TRBD1 (5 bases). V was pared by 4 bases and J by 4 bases, with 14 bases between. CDR1 and CDR2 (germline): SGHRS, YFSETQ. The CDR3 extends over 14 amino acids. CDR3 nucleotide sequence: TGCGCCAGCAGCCTAACGGGGGGAGTCTATGGCTACACCTTC. Its translation is CASSLTGGVYGYTF.

V gene TRBV10-3 combines with J gene TRBJ1-5; tentative D call: TRBD1 (6 bases). With 5 bases removed from V and 5 bases from J, the gap between germline ends came to 10 bases. CDR3 length: 13 amino acids. Germline V gene data show CDR1 as ENHRY and CDR2 as SYGVKD. As DNA, the CDR3 is TGTGCCATCAGTAAGGGGGGGGATCAGCCCCAGCATTTT. Amino acids: CAISKGGDQPQHF.

V gene TRBV29-1 combines with J gene TRBJ2-3, with no clear D. This CDR3 spans 9 amino acids. The germline V gene encodes CDR1 SQVTM and CDR2 ANQGSEA. Trimming pared 7 bases from V and 6 bases from J, leaving 5 bases between. The CDR3 nucleotides read TGCAGCGGCGGTGATACGCAGTATTTT. This translates into CSGGDTQYF.

The table lists this clone with a few counts. The chain employs TRBV11-3 and TRBJ2-1; D gene uncertain. Germline V gene data show CDR1 as SGHNT and CDR2 as YENEEA. V gave up 1 base and J gave up 4 bases, with 5 bases separating them. The CDR3 loop spans 13 amino acids. CDR3 nucleotides: TGTGCCAGCAGCTTAGCCCCGTACAATGAGCAGTTCTTC. Amino acid sequence: CASSLAPYNEQFF.

The J gene is TRBJ1-2, the V gene TRBV5-1; 7 nucleotides agree with TRBD1. The trim removed 4 bases at V and 2 bases at J, leaving 2 bases unmatched. CDR3 size: 13 residues. CDR1 is SGHRS, CDR2 YFSETQ, per germline. The DNA of the CDR3 is TGCGCCAGCAGCCCACAGGGGAACTATGGCTACACCTTC. Residues: CASSPQGNYGYTF.

The gene calls are TRBV7-2 and TRBJ2-5; D gene unclear. The V and J ends lost 3 bases and 1 base respectively, with 6 bases between them. Germline V gives CDR1 SGHTA, CDR2 FQGNSA. This CDR3 has 13 residues. The DNA of the CDR3 is TGTGCCAGCAGCTTGTTATTCCAAGAGACCCAGTACTTC. Amino acids: CASSLLFQETQYF.